Listed below are T cell receptor beta chains from one sample, sequenced in a study of T cells expressing NK-cell markers. TCRdb derives one entry per CDR3 protein from the 5' RACE reads, leaving out DNA. This sample's table reports about 540,000 distinct CDR3 sequences. The sequenced sample was blood T cells: a sorted CD56 or NKG2C T cell subset, CD4+ or CD8+ T cells, or bulk PBMC T cells (not recorded which). These receptors came from a man younger than 35 in good health. CDR3s include the opening cysteine and the closing phenylalanine or tryptophan. Rows give clone size only sometimes, using once, few, many, or a class for an expanded clone.

j_gene: TRBJ2-2; abundance: -; v_gene: TRBV7-3; CDR3aa: CASSLYPGRDGELFF
j_gene: TRBJ2-1; abundance: -; v_gene: TRBV6-1; CDR3aa: CASSEAGAGSYNEQFF
j_gene: TRBJ1-2; abundance: -; v_gene: TRBV5-5; CDR3aa: CASSLTGGSNYGYTF
j_gene: TRBJ2-1; abundance: -; v_gene: TRBV7-9; CDR3aa: CATIRSSYNEQFF
j_gene: TRBJ2-5; abundance: -; v_gene: TRBV11-2; CDR3aa: CASSLASGTAVGETQYF
j_gene: TRBJ2-1; abundance: medium-sized; v_gene: TRBV15; CDR3aa: CATSSSTGLADNEQFF
j_gene: TRBJ2-6; abundance: -; v_gene: TRBV27; CDR3aa: CASSPGQGISGANVLTF
j_gene: TRBJ2-3; abundance: -; v_gene: TRBV27; CDR3aa: CASSLSGGFNTDTQYF
j_gene: TRBJ2-3; abundance: -; v_gene: TRBV18; CDR3aa: CASAPSGPTTDTQYF
j_gene: TRBJ2-5; abundance: -; v_gene: TRBV3-1; CDR3aa: CASSQYLPGSLQETQYF